The next 2 T cell receptor beta chains were all read from a single sample in a study of shared clonotypes between healthy human individuals. Produced via immunoSEQ multiplex PCR; TCRdb's table is partial and in-frame only. The data contain about 1 million clones, approximately 70% of them singletons. The sequencing sample was made of memory CD4+ T cells sorted from blood. Documented subset: CD45RA-negative fraction. These receptors came from a man aged 18 to 29 in good health.

The chain uses TRBV6-1 and TRBJ2-1, with D possibly matching TRBD2 (5 bases). The V gene's germline CDR1 is MNHNS and CDR2 SASEGT. The V and J ends lost 3 bases and 7 bases respectively, with 10 bases between them. This CDR3 is 13 amino acids long. Here the CDR3 reads CASSETLANEQFF. The CDR3 bases are TGTGCCAGCAGTGAGACTCTAGCAAATGAGCAGTTCTTC.

The chain employs TRBV6-5 and TRBJ1-3; no definite D call. The germline gives CDR1 MNHEY, CDR2 SVGAGI. V was cut by 6 bases and J by 8 bases, with 20 bases left in between. There are 15 residues in the CDR3. The CDR3 coding sequence is TGTGCCAGCAGATACCGACCCTTCTCGGAGGACACCATATATTTT. Protein sequence: CASRYRPFSEDTIYF.